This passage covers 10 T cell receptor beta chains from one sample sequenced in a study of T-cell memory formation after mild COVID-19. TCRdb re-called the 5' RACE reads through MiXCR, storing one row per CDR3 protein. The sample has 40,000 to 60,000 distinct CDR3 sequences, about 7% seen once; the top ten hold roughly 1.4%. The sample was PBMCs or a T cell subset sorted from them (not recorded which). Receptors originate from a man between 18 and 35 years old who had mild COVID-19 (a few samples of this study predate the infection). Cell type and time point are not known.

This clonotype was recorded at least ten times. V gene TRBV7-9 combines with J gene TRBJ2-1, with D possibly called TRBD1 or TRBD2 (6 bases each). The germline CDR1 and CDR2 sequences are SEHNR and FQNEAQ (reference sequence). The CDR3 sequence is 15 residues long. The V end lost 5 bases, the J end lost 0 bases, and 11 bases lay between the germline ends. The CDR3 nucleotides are TGTGCCAGCAGCCGGGGGCAGGCCTCCTACAATGAGCAGTTCTTC. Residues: CASSRGQASYNEQFF.

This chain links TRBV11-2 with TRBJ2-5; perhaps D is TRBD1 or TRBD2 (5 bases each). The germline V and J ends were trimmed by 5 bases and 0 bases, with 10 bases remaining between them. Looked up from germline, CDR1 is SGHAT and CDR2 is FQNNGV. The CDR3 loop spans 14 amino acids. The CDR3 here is CASSPWGNQETQYF. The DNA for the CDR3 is TGTGCCAGCAGCCCCTGGGGGAACCAAGAGACCCAGTACTTC.

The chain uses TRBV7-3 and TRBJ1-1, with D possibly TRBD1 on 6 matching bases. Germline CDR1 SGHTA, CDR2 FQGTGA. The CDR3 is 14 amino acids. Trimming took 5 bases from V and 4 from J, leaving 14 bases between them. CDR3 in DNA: TGTGCCAGCAGCGCCCTGGGGGCCGGCACTGAAGCTTTCTTT. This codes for CASSALGAGTEAFF. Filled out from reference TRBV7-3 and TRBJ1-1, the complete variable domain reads GAGVSQTPSNKVTEKGKYVELRCDPISGHTALYWYRQSLGQGPEFLIYFQGTGAADDSGLPNDRFFAVRPEGSVSTLKIQRTERGDSAVYLCASSALGAGTEAFFGQGTRLTVV.

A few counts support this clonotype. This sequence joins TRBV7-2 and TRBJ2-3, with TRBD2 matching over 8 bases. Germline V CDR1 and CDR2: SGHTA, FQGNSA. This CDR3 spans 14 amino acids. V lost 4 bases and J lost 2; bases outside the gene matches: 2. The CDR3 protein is CASSYGGATDTQYF. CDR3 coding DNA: TGTGCCAGCAGCTACGGGGGGGCCACAGATACGCAGTATTTT. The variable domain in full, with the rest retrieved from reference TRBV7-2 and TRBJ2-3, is GAGVSQSPSNKVTEKGKDVELRCDPISGHTALYWYRQSLGQGLEFLIYFQGNSAPDKSGLPSDRFSAERTGGSVSTLTIQRTQQEDSAVYLCASSYGGATDTQYFGPGTRLTVL.

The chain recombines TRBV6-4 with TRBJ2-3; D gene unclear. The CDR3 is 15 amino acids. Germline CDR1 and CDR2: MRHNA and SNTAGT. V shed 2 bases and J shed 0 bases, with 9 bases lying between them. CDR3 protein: CASSDRPSSTDTQYF. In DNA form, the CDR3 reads TGTGCCAGCAGTGACCGGCCATCTAGCACAGATACGCAGTATTTT.

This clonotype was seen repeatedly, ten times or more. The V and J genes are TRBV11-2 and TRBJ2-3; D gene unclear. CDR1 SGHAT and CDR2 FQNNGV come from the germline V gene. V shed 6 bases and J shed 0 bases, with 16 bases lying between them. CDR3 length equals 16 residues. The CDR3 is CASRYTGRTSTDTQYF. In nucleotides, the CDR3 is TGTGCCAGCAGGTATACGGGCAGGACCAGCACAGATACGCAGTATTTT.

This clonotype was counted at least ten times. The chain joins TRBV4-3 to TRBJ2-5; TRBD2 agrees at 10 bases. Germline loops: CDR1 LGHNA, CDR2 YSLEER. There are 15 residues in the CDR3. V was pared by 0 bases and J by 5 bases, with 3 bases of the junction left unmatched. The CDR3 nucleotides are TGCGCCAGCAGCCAAGATGGAGCGGGGGGGGAGACCCAGTACTTC. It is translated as CASSQDGAGGETQYF.

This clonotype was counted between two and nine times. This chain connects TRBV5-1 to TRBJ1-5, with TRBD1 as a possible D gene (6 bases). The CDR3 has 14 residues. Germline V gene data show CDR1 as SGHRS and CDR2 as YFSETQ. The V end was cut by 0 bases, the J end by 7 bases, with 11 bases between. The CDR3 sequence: CASSLAGVGQPQHF. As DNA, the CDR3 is TGCGCCAGCAGCTTGGCAGGGGTGGGCCAGCCCCAGCATTTT.

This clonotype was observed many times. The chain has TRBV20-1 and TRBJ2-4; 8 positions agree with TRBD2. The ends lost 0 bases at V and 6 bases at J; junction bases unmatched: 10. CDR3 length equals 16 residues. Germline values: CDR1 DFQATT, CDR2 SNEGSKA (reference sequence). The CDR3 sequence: CSARDRGSGVLNIQYF. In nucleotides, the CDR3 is TGCAGTGCTAGAGATCGGGGTAGCGGGGTACTAAACATTCAGTACTTC.

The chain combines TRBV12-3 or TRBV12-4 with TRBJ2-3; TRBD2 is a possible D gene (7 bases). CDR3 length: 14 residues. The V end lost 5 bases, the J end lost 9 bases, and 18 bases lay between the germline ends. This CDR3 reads CASSRGGGFDTQYF. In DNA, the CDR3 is TGTGCCAGCAGTCGAGGGGGGGGTTTTGACACGCAGTATTTT.